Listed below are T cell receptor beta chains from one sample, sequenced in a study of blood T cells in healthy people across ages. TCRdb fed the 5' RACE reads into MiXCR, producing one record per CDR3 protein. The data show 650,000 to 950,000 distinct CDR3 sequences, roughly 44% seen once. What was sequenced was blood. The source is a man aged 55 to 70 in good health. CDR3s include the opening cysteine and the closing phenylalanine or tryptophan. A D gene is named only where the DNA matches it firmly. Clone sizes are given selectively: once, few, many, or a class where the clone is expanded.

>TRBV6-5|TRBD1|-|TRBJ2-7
CASSYPRGTGINEQYF
TGTGCCAGCAGTTACCCTAGGGGGACAGGGATCAACGAGCAGTACTTC
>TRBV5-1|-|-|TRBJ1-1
CASSSNQGSWNTEAFF
TGCGCCAGCAGCTCGAACCAGGGTTCGTGGAACACTGAAGCTTTCTTT
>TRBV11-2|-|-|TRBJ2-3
CASSPGTGDTQYF
TGTGCCAGCAGCCCGGGGACTGGCGATACGCAGTATTTT
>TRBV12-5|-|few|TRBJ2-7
CASGLVLGSGYEQYF
TGTGCTAGTGGTTTGGTACTTGGCAGTGGATACGAGCAGTACTTC
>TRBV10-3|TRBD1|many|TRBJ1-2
CATGQSSSYGYTF
TGTGCCACGGGACAGTCTTCGTCCTATGGCTACACCTTC
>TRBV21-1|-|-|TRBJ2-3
CASRTWAGGPADTQYF
TGTGCCAGCAGAACATGGGCGGGGGGGCCGGCAGATACGCAGTATTTT
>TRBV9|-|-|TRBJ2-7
CASSVEPALGNEQYF
TGTGCCAGCAGCGTAGAACCTGCTCTGGGGAACGAGCAGTACTTC
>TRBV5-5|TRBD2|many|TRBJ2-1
CASSLGASGGNEQFF
TGTGCCAGCAGCTTGGGGGCTAGCGGGGGTAATGAGCAGTTCTTC
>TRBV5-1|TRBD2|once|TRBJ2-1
CASSLGGGLRNEQFF
TGCGCCAGCAGCTTGGGCGGGGGTCTCAGGAATGAGCAGTTCTTC
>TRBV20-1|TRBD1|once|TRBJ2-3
CSAQPGQGTDTQYF
TGCAGTGCTCAACCGGGACAGGGAACAGATACGCAGTATTTT
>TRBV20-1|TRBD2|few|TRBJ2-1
CSAPRTSGGNNEQFF
TGCAGTGCCCCTCGGACTAGCGGGGGGAACAATGAGCAGTTCTTC
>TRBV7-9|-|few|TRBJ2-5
CASINPGYQETQYF
TGTGCCAGCATCAACCCGGGGTACCAAGAGACCCAGTACTTC
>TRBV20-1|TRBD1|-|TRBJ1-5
CSASPGTGSNQPQHF
TGCAGTGCATCGCCCGGGACAGGGAGCAATCAGCCCCAGCATTTT
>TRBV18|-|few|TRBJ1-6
CASALSEGHSPLHF
TGTGCCAGCGCGCTATCGGAGGGACATTCACCCCTCCACTTT
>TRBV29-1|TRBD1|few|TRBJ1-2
CSAGQEYYGYTF
TGCAGCGCCGGACAGGAATACTATGGCTACACCTTC
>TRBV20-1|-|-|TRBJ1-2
CSTRPAAGNGYTF
TGCAGTACTAGACCGGCGGCAGGGAATGGCTACACCTTC
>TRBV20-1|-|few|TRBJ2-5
CSASEKETQYF
TGCAGTGCTAGTGAAAAAGAGACCCAGTACTTC
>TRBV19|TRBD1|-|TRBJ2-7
CASSIADRGGSYEQYF
TGTGCCAGTAGTATAGCGGACAGGGGAGGTTCCTACGAGCAGTACTTC
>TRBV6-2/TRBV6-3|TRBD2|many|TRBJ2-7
CASSQLAGGLYEQYF
TGTGCCAGCAGTCAACTAGCGGGGGGCCTCTACGAGCAGTACTTC
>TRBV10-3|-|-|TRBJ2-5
CAISESSRVQETQYF
TGTGCCATCAGTGAGTCTTCAAGGGTCCAAGAGACCCAGTACTTC
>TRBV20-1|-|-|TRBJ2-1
CSAREALSGLPRVEFF
TGCAGTGCTAGAGAGGCCCTCTCGGGACTTCCCCGCGTTGAGTTCTTC
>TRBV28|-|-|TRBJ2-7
CASSALPPYEQYF
TGTGCCAGCAGTGCTCTCCCTCCCTACGAGCAGTACTTC
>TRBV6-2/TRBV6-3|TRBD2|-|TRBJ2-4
CASRGAGGRNIQYF
TGTGCCAGCAGAGGAGCGGGGGGCAGAAACATTCAGTACTTC